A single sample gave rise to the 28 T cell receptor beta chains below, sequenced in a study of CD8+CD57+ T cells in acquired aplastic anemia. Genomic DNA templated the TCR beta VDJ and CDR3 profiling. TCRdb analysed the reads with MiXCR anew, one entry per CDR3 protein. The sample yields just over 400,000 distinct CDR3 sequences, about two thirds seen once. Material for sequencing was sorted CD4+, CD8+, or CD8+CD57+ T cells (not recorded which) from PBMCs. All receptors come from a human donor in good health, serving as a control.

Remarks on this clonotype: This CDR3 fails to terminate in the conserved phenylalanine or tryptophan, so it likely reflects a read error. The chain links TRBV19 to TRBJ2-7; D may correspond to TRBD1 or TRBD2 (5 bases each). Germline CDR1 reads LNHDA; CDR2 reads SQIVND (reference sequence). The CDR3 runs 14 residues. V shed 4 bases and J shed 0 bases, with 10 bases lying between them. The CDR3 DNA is TGTGCCAGTAGTACGGGACCAGCCTCCTACGAGCAGTACCTC. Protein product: CASSTGPASYEQYL.

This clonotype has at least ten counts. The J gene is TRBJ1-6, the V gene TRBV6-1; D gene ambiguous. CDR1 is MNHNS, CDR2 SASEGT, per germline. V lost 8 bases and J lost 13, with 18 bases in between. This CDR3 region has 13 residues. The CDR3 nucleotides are TGTGCCAGCGCACCTGGGAGCCCAGCCCCCCTCCACTTT. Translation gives CASAPGSPAPLHF.

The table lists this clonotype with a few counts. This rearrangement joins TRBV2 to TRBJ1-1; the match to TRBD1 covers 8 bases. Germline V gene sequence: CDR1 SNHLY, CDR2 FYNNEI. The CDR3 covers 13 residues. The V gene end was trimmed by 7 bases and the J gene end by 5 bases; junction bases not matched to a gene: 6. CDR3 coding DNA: TGTGCCAGCATTAGACAGGGGAGAACTGAAGCTTTCTTT. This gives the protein CASIRQGRTEAFF.

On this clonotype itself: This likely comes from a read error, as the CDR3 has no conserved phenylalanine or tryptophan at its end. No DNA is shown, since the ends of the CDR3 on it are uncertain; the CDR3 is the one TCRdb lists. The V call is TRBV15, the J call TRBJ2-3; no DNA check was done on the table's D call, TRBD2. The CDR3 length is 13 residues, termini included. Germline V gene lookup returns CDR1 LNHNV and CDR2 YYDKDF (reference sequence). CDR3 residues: CATSRVAGDTQHL.

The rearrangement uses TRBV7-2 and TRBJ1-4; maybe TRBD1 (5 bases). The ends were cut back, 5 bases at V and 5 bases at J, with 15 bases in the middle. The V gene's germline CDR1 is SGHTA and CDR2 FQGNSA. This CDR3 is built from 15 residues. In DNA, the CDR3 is TGTGCCAGCAGCCCTACCGTTACAGGAAATGAAAAACTGTTTTTT. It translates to CASSPTVTGNEKLFF.

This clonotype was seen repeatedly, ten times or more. CDR3 region: CASSISGAFNEQFF. The DNA for the CDR3 is TGTGCCAGTAGTATATCGGGGGCGTTCAATGAGCAGTTCTTC. The V and J genes are TRBV19 and TRBJ2-1; D may be TRBD1 or TRBD2 (6 bases each). CDR1 and CDR2 from the germline V gene are LNHDA and SQIVND (reference sequence). Trimming took 2 bases from V and 6 from J, leaving 11 bases between them. This CDR3 spans 14 amino acids.

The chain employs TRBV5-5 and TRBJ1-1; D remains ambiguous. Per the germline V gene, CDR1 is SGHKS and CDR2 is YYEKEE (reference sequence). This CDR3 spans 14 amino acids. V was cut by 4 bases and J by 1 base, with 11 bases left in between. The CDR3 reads CASSGLAKNTEAFF. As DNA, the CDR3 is TGTGCCAGCAGCGGGCTGGCTAAGAACACTGAAGCTTTCTTT.

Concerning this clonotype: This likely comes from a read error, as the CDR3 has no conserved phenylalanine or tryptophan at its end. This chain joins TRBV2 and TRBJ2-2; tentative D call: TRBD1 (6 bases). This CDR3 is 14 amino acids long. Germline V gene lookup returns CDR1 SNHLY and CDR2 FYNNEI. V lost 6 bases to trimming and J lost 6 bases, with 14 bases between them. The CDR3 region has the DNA TGTGCCAGCAGACAGGGTGAGAAACCCGGGGAGCTGTTTGTT. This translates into CASRQGEKPGELFV.

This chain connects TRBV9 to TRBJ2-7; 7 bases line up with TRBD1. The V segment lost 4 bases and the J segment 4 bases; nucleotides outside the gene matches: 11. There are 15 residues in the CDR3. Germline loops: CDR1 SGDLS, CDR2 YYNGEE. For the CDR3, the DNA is TGTGCCAGCAGCCCTCGAACAGGGGATAGGTACGAGCAGTACTTC. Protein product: CASSPRTGDRYEQYF. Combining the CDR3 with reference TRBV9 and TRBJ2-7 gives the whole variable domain DSGVTQTPKHLITATGQRVTLRCSPRSGDLSVYWYQQSLDQGLQFLIQYYNGEERAKGNILERFSAQQFPDLHSELNLSSLELGDSALYFCASSPRTGDRYEQYFGPGTRLTVT.

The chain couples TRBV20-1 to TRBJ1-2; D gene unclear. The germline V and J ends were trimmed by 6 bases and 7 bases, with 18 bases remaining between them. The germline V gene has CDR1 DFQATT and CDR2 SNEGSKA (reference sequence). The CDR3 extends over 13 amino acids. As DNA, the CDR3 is TGCAGTGCCCGGCAGGCTGACGGCACTGGCTACACCTTC. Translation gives CSARQADGTGYTF.

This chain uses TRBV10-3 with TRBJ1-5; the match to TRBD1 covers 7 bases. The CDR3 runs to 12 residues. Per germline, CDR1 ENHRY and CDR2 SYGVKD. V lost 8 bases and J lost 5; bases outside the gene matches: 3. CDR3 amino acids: CAIGQEHQPQHF. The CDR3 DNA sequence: TGTGCCATCGGACAGGAACATCAGCCCCAGCATTTT.

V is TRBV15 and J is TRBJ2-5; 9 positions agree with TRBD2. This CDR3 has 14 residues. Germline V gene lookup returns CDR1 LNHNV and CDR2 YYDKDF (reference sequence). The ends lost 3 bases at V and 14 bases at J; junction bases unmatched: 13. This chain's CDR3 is CATSRARGGETTYF. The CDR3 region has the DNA TGTGCCACCAGCAGGGCGCGGGGGGGAGAGACCACATACTTC.

The DNA of the CDR3 is TGTGCCATCAGCGTTCCGGGAGGGGGCGCGTCCTACGAGCAGTACTTC. Residues: CAISVPGGGASYEQYF. J is TRBJ2-7 and V is TRBV10-3; possibly TRBD2 for D (8 bases). This CDR3 is 16 amino acids long. V gave up 6 bases and J gave up 1 base, with 19 bases separating them. Germline CDR1 ENHRY, CDR2 SYGVKD.

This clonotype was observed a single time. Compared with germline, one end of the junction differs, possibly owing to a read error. CDR3 in DNA: TGTGCCACCAGCTGCCATTTGGTGCTTGGCGATGAGCAGTATTTT. It specifies CATSCHLVLGDEQYF. The chain joins TRBV7-9 to TRBJ2-3, with no clear D. CDR3 size: 15 residues. The germline V gene encodes CDR1 SEHNR and CDR2 FQNEAQ (reference sequence).

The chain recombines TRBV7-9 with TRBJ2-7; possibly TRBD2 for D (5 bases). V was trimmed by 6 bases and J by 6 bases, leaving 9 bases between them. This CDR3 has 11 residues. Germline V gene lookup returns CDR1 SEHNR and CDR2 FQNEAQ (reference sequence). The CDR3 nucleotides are TGTGCCAGCAGTCGGGGTCGCGAGCAGTACTTC. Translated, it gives CASSRGREQYF. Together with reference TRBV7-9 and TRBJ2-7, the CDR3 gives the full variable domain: DTGVSQNPRHKITKRGQNVTFRCDPISEHNRLYWYRQTLGQGPEFLTYFQNEAQLEKSRLLSDRFSAERPKGSFSTLEIQRTEQGDSAMYLCASSRGREQYFGPGTRLTVT.

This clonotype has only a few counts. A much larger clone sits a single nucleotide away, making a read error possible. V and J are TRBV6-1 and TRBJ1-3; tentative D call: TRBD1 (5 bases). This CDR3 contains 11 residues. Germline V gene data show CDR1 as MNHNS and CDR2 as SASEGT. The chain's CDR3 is CASGTGDTIYF. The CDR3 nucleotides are TGTGCCAGCGGGACTGGAGACACCATATATTTT.

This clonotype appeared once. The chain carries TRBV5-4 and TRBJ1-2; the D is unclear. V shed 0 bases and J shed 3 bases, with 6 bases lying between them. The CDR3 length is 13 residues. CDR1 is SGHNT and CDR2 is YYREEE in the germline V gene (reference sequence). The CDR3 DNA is TGTGCCAGCAGCTTGGATTGGGACTATGGCTACACCTTC. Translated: CASSLDWDYGYTF.

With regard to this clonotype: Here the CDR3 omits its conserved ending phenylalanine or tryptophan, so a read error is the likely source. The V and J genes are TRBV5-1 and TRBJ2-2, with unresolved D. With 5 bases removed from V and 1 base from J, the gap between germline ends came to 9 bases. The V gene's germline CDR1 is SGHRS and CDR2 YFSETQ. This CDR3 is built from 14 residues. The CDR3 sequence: CASRRNRNTGELFL. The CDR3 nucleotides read TGCGCCAGCAGACGGAATAGGAACACCGGGGAGCTGTTTCTT.

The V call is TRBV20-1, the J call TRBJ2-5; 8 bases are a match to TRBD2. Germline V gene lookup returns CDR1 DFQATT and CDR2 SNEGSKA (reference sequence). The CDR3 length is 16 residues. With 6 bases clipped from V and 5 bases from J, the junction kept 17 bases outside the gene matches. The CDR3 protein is CSATRTSFSYNETQYF. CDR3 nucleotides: TGCAGTGCAACAAGGACTAGCTTTTCCTACAATGAGACCCAGTACTTC.

The CDR3 region is CASSSGKGSDTQYF. The CDR3 DNA is TGTGCCAGCAGCTCCGGGAAGGGCTCAGATACGCAGTATTTT. The chain employs TRBV5-8 and TRBJ2-3; possible D gene TRBD2, 5 bases. From germline, CDR1 is SGHTS and CDR2 YDEGEE. The germline V and J ends were trimmed by 3 bases and 4 bases, with 12 bases remaining between them. CDR3 size: 14 residues.

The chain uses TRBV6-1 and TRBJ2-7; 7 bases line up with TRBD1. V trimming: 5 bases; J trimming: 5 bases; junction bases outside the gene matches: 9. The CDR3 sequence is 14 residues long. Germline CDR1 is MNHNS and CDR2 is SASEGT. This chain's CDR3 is CASSSPDRIHEQYF. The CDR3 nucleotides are TGTGCCAGCAGTTCTCCGGACAGGATTCACGAGCAGTACTTC.

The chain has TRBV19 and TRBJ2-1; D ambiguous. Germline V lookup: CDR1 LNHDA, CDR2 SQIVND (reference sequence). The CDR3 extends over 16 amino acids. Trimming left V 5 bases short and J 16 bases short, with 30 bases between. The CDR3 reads CASSSTAVGNYGYTFF. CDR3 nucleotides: TGTGCCAGTAGTTCCACAGCTGTCGGCAACTATGGCTACACCTTCTTC.

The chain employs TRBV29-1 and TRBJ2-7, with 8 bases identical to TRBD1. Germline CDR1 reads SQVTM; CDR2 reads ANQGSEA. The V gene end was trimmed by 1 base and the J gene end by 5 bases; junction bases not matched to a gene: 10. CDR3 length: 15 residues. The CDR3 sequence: CSVEGPGQDIDEQYF. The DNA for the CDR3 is TGCAGCGTTGAAGGCCCGGGACAGGATATTGACGAGCAGTACTTC.

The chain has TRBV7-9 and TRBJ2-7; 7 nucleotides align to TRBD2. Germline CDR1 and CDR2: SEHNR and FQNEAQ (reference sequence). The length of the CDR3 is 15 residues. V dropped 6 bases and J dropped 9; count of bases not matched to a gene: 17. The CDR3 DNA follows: TGTGCCAGCAGTGAATCCAGCGGGGCGTCGGGAAGGCAGTACTTC. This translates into CASSESSGASGRQYF.

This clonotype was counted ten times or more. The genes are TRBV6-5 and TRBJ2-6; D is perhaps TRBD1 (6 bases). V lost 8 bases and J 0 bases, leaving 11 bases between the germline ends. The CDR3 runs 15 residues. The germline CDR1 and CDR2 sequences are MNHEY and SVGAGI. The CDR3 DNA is TGTGCCAGCGGATCCAGGGGCTCTGGGGCCAACGTCCTGACTTTC. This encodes CASGSRGSGANVLTF.

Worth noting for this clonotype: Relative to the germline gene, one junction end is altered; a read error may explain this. The chain's CDR3 is CASSLAAGGAHF. The CDR3 DNA is TGTGCCAGCAGCTTGGCTGCAGGGGGCGCCCACTTT. V is TRBV5-1 and J is TRBJ1-6; 8 nucleotides match TRBD1. CDR1 and CDR2 (germline): SGHRS, YFSETQ. The CDR3 extends over 12 amino acids.

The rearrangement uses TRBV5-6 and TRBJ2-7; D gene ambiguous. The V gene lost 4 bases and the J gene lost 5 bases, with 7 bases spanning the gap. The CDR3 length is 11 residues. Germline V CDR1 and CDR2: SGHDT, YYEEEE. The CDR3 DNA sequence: TGTGCCAGCAGCCGTAGAGACGAGCAGTACTTC. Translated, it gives CASSRRDEQYF.

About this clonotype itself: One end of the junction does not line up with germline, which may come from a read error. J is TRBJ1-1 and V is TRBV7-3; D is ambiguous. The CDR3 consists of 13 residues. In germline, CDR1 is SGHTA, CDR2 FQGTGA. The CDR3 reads CASSARGMTKDVF. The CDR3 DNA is TGTGCCAGCAGCGCGAGAGGCATGACCAAAGATGTCTTT.